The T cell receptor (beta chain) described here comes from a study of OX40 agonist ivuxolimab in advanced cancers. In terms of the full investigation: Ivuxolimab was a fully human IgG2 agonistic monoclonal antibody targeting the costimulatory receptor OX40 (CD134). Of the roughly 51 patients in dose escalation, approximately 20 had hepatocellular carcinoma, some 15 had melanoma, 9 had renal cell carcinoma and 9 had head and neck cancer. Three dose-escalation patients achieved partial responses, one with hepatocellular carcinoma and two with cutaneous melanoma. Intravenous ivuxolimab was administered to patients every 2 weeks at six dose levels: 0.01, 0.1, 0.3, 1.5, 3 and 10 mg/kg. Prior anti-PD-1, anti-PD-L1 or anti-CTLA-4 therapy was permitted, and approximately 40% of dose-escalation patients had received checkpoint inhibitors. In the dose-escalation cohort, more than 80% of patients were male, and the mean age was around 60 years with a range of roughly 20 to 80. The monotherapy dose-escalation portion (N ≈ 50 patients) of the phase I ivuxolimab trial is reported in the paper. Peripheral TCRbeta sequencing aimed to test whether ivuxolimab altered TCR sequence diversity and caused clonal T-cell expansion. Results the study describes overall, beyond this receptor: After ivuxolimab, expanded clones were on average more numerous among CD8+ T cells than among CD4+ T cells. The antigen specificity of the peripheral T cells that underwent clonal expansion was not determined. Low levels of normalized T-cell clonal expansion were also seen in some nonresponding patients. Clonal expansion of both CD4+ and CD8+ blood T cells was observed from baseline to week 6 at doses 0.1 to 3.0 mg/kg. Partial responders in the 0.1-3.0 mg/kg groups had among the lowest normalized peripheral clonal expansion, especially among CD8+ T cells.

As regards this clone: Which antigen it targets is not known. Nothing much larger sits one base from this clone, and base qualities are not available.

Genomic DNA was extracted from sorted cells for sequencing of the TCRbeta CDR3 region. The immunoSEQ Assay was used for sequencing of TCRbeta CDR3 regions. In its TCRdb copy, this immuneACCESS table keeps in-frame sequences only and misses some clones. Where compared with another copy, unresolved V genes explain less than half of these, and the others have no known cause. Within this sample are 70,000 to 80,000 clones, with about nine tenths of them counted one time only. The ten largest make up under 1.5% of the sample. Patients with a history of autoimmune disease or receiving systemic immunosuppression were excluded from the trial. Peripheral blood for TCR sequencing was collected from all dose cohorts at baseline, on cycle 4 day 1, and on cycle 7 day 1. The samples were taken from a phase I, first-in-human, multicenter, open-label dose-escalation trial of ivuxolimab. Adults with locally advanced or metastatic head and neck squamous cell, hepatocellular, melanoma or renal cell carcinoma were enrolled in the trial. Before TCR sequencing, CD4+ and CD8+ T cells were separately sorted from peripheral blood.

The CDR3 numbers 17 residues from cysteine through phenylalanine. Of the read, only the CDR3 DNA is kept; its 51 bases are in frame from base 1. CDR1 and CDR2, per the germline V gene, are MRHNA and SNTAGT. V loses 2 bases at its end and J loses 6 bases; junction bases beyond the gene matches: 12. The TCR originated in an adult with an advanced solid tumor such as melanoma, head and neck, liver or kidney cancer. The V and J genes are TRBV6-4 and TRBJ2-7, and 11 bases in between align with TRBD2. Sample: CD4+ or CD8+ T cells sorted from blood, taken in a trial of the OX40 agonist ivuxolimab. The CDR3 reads CASSDASTSGRIREQYF. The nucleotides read TGTGCCAGCAGTGACGCCTCAACTAGCGGGAGAATTCGCGAGCAGTACTTC.